The present TCR beta chain was sequenced within a study of blood T cell repertoires in COVID-19. Study information: Spain, Italy and the United States supplied samples that represented acute and convalescent COVID-19. In each case, the material was cDNA or gDNA derived from T cells, B-cell-depleted T cells, or PBMCs.

Unmatched junction bases numbered 3, after V lost 8 bases and J lost 0 bases. Germline CDR1 and CDR2: LNHDA and SQIVND (reference sequence). CDR3 size: 15 residues. The assay was immunoSEQ multiplex PCR, and TCRdb's table has in-frame clones only and misses some. The table has approximately 96,000 clones, 88% seen once; the top ten hold 2.9%. The chain has TRBV19 and TRBJ1-4, with 10 bases matching TRBD1. The sequence came from a woman aged 80 or over with acute or convalescent COVID-19. Sample: peripheral blood. CDR3 amino acids: CASQDRGTTNEKLFF. In DNA, the CDR3 is TGTGCCAGTCAGGACAGGGGGACAACTAATGAAAAACTGTTTTTT. Supplemented by reference TRBV19 and TRBJ1-4, the full variable domain reads DGGITQSPKYLFRKEGQNVTLSCEQNLNHDAMYWYRQDPGQGLRLIYYSQIVNDFQKGDIAEGYSVSREKKESFPLTVTSAQKNPTAFYLCASQDRGTTNEKLFFGSGTQLSVL.